The 14 T cell receptor beta chains listed next were all sequenced from one sample in a study of response to subunit inactivated influenza vaccine (dated by TCRdb to the late 2010s). Receptors were amplified or captured by RT-PCR. The listed sequencing device is Illumina HiSeq 2500. The public reads were reprocessed in TCRdb via fastp at Q25 and MiXCR, keeping in-frame beta chains. Entries are consolidated by CDR3 protein sequence, retaining the most common genes and DNA. Present in this sample are under 750,000 distinct CDR3 sequences, roughly 10% of which were seen just once. The top ten clones comprise about 9.4% of the sample. This sample comprised PBMCs from blood, obtained on the day of vaccination. Receptor source: a man aged 45-60 years who received an inactivated influenza vaccine. Donor details come from another sample of the same person, matched by shared clones.

This chain connects TRBV7-2 to TRBJ2-3, with 8 bases aligning to TRBD2. This CDR3 is 16 amino acids long. Germline CDR1 is SGHTA and CDR2 is FQGNSA. The J segment lost 2 bases and the V segment lost 4 bases, leaving 8 bases of the junction unmatched. The DNA of the CDR3 is TGTGCCAGCAGCTCCTTAGCGGGGAACCCCACAGATACGCAGTATTTT. Protein product: CASSSLAGNPTDTQYF.

V gene TRBV3-1 combines with J gene TRBJ2-1; 7 nucleotides line up with TRBD2. After removal of 3 bases from V and 5 bases from J, the junction contained 10 bases not matched to a gene. There are 16 residues in the CDR3. Germline CDR1 and CDR2: LGHDT and YNNKEL (reference sequence). The CDR3 DNA is TGTGCCAGCAGCCAGCCCGGCGGGAGAGGGGACAATGAGCAGTTCTTC. It specifies CASSQPGGRGDNEQFF.

The table lists this clonotype with many counts. The chain is built from TRBV12-3 or TRBV12-4 and TRBJ2-2; D is possibly TRBD2 (5 bases). This CDR3 region has 13 residues. Trimming removed 5 bases at V and 5 bases at J, with 9 bases between. The CDR3 nucleotides are TGTGCCAGCAGTCGGACTTCTACCGGGGAGCTGTTTTTT. Protein product: CASSRTSTGELFF.

V gene TRBV9 combines with J gene TRBJ2-5; TRBD1 matches at 7 bases. Germline CDR1 and CDR2: SGDLS and YYNGEE. This CDR3 comprises 13 residues. The ends lost 7 bases at V and 2 bases at J; junction bases unmatched: 5. CDR3 protein: CASGQGVQETQYF. The CDR3 DNA follows: TGTGCCAGCGGTCAGGGGGTTCAAGAGACCCAGTACTTC.

The rearrangement joins TRBV15 to TRBJ2-5; D possibly corresponds to TRBD1 (6 bases). The CDR3 covers 14 residues. Looked up from germline, CDR1 is LNHNV and CDR2 is YYDKDF (reference sequence). The V end was cut by 1 base, the J end by 2 bases, with 8 bases between. The CDR3 DNA follows: TGTGCCACCAGCAGAGCGACAGGTCAAGAGACCCAGTACTTC. Translation gives CATSRATGQETQYF.

This clonotype was found a few times. The V and J genes are TRBV20-1 and TRBJ2-3; 9 bases line up with TRBD2. The trim removed 8 bases at V and 0 bases at J, leaving 15 bases unmatched. Germline V gene lookup returns CDR1 DFQATT and CDR2 SNEGSKA (reference sequence). This CDR3 region has 17 residues. CDR3 sequence: CSWGLVAGASSTDTQYF. CDR3 in DNA: TGCAGTTGGGGATTGGTAGCGGGAGCCTCTAGCACAGATACGCAGTATTTT.

This clonotype occurred a few times. The chain couples TRBV29-1 to TRBJ2-3, with TRBD1 as a possible D gene (6 bases). The length of the CDR3 is 14 residues. Trimming shortened V by 7 bases and J by 2 bases, and 16 bases separated the two germline ends. Germline V lookup: CDR1 SQVTM, CDR2 ANQGSEA. The CDR3 protein is CSAKGGRYTDTQYF. As DNA, the CDR3 is TGCAGCGCAAAAGGGGGACGTTACACAGATACGCAGTATTTT.

This clonotype was seen ten or more times. J is TRBJ2-2 and V is TRBV7-2, with unresolved D. From germline, CDR1 is SGHTA and CDR2 FQGNSA. Trimming stripped 5 bases from V and 7 bases from J, with 14 bases between. The length of the CDR3 is 14 residues. CDR3 nucleotides: TGTGCCAGCAGCCCCGTAGCTGTTGGCGGGGAGCTGTTTTTT. Residues: CASSPVAVGGELFF. Full variable domain (outside the CDR3, taken from reference TRBV7-2 and TRBJ2-2): GAGVSQSPSNKVTEKGKDVELRCDPISGHTALYWYRQSLGQGLEFLIYFQGNSAPDKSGLPSDRFSAERTGGSVSTLTIQRTQQEDSAVYLCASSPVAVGGELFFGEGSRLTVL.

This clonotype turned up a few times. The CDR3 loop reads CSAREGGRGNEQFF. For the CDR3, the DNA is TGCAGTGCTAGAGAGGGAGGGCGGGGCAATGAGCAGTTCTTC. This chain connects TRBV20-1 to TRBJ2-1; TRBD2 matches 7 bases. CDR3 length: 14 residues. In germline, CDR1 is DFQATT, CDR2 SNEGSKA (reference sequence). Trimming at V came to 0 bases and at J to 6 bases, leaving 5 bases not matched to a gene.

A few counts support this clonotype. V and J are TRBV20-1 and TRBJ2-7; D possibly matches TRBD1 or TRBD2 (7 bases each). This CDR3 has 13 amino acids. Trimming took 4 bases from V and 3 from J, leaving 13 bases between them. Per germline, CDR1 DFQATT and CDR2 SNEGSKA (reference sequence). The DNA of the CDR3 is TGCAGTGCTAAAGACAGGGAGGGCTACGAGCAGTACTTC. Protein product: CSAKDREGYEQYF.

The rearrangement joins TRBV24-1 to TRBJ2-5; 7 bases map to TRBD1. V lost 1 base and J lost 5; bases outside the gene matches: 9. Germline lookup yields CDR1 KGHDR and CDR2 SFDVKD. The CDR3 length is 16 residues. This CDR3 reads CATSDFESGGWETQYF. The CDR3 DNA sequence: TGTGCCACCAGTGATTTTGAATCAGGGGGATGGGAGACCCAGTACTTC.

This clonotype was seen a few times. The chain links TRBV5-1 to TRBJ2-3, with D possibly being TRBD1 (5 bases). The length of the CDR3 is 13 residues. Germline-derived CDR1 and CDR2 are SGHRS and YFSETQ. Trimming cost V 6 bases and J 5 bases, with 13 bases left between them. The CDR3 coding sequence is TGCGCCAGCAAGAGACAGACCGGAGATACGCAGTATTTT. Translation: CASKRQTGDTQYF.

The chain employs TRBV5-5 and TRBJ2-1, with TRBD1 matching over 9 bases. Germline CDR1 reads SGHKS; CDR2 reads YYEKEE (reference sequence). This CDR3 has 14 residues. The junction had 7 bases not matched to a gene; V was cut back by 7 bases and J by 5 bases. The CDR3 protein is CASGGQGGDNEQFF. As DNA, the CDR3 is TGTGCCAGCGGGGGACAGGGAGGGGACAATGAGCAGTTCTTC.

This clonotype was counted a few times. The chain carries TRBV25-1 and TRBJ1-2; maybe TRBD1 (6 bases). V lost 3 bases and J 8 bases, leaving 13 bases between the germline ends. The CDR3 covers 13 residues. Germline CDR1 MGHDK, CDR2 SYGVNS. CDR3 in DNA: TGTGCCAGCAGTGAGGCAGGGGAAGTGGGCTACACCTTC. Translating gives CASSEAGEVGYTF.